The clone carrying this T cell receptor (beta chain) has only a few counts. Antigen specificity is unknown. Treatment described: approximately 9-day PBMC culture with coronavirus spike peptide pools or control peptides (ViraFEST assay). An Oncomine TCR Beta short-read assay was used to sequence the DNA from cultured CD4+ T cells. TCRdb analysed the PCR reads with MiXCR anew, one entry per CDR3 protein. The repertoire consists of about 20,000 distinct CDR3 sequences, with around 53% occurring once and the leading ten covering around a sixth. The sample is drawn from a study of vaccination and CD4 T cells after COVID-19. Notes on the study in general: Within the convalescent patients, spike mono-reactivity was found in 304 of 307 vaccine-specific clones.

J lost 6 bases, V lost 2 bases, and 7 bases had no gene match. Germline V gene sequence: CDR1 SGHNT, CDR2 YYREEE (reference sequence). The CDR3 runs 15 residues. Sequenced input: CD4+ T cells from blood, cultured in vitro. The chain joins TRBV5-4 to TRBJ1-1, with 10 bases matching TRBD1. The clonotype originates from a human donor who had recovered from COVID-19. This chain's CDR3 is CASSLPGTGVAEAFF. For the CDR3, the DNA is TGTGCCAGCAGCTTACCCGGGACAGGGGTGGCTGAAGCTTTCTTT.